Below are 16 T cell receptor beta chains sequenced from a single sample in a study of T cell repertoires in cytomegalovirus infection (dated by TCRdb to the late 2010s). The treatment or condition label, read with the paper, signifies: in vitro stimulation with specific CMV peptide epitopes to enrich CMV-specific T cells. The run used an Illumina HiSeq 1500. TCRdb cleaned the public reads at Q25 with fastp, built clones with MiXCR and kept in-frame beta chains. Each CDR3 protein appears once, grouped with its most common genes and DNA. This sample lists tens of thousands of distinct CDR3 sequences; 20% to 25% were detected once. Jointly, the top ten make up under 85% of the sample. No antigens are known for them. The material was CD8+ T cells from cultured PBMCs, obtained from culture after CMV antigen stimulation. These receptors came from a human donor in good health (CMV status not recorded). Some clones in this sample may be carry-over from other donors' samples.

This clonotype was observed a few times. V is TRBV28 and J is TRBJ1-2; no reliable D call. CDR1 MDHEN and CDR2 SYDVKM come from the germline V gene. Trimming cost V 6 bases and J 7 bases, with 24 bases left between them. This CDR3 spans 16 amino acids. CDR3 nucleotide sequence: TGTGCCAGCAGCTTGCCTTTGGACTCAGCACTCGGTGGCTACACCTTC. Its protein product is CASSLPLDSALGGYTF.

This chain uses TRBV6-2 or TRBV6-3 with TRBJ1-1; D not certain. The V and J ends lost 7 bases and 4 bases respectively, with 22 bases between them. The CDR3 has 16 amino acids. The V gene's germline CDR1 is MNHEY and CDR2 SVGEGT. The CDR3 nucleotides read TGTGCCAGCATTAAAGAAAAACGTGATGAAAGCACTGAAGCTTTCTTT. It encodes CASIKEKRDESTEAFF.

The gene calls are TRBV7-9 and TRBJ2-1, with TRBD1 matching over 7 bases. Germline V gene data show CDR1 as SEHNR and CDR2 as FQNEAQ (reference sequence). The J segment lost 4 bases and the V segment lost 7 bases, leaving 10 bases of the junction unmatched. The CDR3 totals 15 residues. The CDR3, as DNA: TGTGCCAGCATCGAACAGGGGTCCACATACAATGAGCAGTTCTTC. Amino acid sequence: CASIEQGSTYNEQFF. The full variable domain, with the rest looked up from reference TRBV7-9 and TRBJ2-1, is DTGVSQNPRHKITKRGQNVTFRCDPISEHNRLYWYRQTLGQGPEFLTYFQNEAQLEKSRLLSDRFSAERPKGSFSTLEIQRTEQGDSAMYLCASIEQGSTYNEQFFGPGTRLTVL.

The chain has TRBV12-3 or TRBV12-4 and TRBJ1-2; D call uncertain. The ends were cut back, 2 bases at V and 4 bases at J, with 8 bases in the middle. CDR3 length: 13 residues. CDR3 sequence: CASSLSPGYGYTF. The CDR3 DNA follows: TGTGCCAGCAGTTTATCACCGGGCTATGGCTACACCTTC.

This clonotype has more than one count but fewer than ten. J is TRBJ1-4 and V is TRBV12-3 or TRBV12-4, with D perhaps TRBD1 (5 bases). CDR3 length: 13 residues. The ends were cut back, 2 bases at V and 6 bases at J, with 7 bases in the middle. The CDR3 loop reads CASSLIRDEKLFF. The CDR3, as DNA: TGTGCCAGCAGTTTAATCAGGGATGAAAAACTGTTTTTT.

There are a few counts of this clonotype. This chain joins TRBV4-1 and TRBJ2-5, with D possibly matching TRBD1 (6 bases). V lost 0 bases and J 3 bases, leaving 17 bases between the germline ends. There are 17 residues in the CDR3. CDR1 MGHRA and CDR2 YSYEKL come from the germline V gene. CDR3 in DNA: TGCGCCAGCAGCCAAGATCCTCAACAGGGATGGGAAGAGACCCAGTACTTC. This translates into CASSQDPQQGWEETQYF.

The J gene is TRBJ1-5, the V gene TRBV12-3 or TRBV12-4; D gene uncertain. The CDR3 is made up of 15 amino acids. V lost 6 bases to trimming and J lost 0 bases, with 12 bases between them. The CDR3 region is CASSLDGDSNQPQHF. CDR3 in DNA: TGTGCCAGCAGCCTGGACGGGGATAGCAATCAGCCCCAGCATTTT.

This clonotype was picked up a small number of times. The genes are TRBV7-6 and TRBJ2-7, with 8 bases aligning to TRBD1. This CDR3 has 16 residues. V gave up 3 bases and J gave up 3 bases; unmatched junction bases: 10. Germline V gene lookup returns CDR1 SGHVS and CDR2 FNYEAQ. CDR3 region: CASSLGHGTGLYEQYF. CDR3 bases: TGTGCCAGCAGCTTGGGCCATGGGACAGGACTCTACGAGCAGTACTTC.

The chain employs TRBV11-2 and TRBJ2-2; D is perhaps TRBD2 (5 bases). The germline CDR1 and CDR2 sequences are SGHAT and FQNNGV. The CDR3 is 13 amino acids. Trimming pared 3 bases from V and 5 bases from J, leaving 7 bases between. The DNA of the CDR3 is TGTGCCAGCAGCTTCCAGCGGACCGGGGAGCTGTTTTTT. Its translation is CASSFQRTGELFF.

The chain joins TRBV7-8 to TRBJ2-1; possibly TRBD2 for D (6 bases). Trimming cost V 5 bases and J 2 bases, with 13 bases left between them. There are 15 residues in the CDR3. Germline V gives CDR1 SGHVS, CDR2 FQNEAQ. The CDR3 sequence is CASSAGTGPYNEQFF. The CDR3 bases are TGTGCCAGCAGCGCGGGAACCGGGCCCTACAATGAGCAGTTCTTC. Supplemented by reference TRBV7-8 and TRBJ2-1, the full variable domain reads GAGVSQSPRYKVAKRGQDVALRCDPISGHVSLFWYQQALGQGPEFLTYFQNEAQLDKSGLPSDRFFAERPEGSVSTLKIQRTQQEDSAVYLCASSAGTGPYNEQFFGPGTRLTVL.

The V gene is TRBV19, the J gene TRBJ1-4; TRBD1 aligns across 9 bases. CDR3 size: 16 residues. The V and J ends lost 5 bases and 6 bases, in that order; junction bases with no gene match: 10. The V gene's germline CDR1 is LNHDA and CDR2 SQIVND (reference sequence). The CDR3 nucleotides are TGTGCCAGTAGTCACCTTACAGGGGGCGAGGATGAAAAACTGTTTTTT. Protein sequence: CASSHLTGGEDEKLFF. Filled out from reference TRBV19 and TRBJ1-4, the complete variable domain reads DGGITQSPKYLFRKEGQNVTLSCEQNLNHDAMYWYRQDPGQGLRLIYYSQIVNDFQKGDIAEGYSVSREKKESFPLTVTSAQKNPTAFYLCASSHLTGGEDEKLFFGSGTQLSVL.

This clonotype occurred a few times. The CDR3 is CASSADPLTEAFF. CDR3 DNA: TGTGCCAGCAGTGCCGACCCTTTAACTGAAGCTTTCTTT. The J gene is TRBJ1-1, the V gene TRBV12-3 or TRBV12-4; D ambiguous. This CDR3 is 13 amino acids long. The V end was cut by 5 bases, the J end by 5 bases, with 12 bases between.

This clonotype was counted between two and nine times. In nucleotides, the CDR3 is TGTGCCAGCAGTCCCTGGGTCCGAGGCAATTCACCCCTCCACTTT. It codes for CASSPWVRGNSPLHF. The rearrangement joins TRBV6-5 to TRBJ1-6; D is unclear. CDR1 MNHEY and CDR2 SVGAGI come from the germline V gene. CDR3 size: 15 residues. Between the trimmed V and J ends, which lost 5 bases and 7 bases, there was a span of 15 bases.

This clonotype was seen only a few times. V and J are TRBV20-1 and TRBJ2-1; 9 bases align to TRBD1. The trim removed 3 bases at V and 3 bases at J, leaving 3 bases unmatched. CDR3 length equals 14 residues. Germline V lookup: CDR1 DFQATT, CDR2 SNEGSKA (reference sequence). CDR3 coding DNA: TGCAGTGCTAGTAGGGGACAGGGCTACAATGAGCAGTTCTTC. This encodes CSASRGQGYNEQFF.

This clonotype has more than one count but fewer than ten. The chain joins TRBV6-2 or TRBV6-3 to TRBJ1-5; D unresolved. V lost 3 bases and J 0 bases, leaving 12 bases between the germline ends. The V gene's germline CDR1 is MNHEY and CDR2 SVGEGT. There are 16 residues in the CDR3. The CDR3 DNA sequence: TGTGCCAGCAGTTATCCGGACCCGTTTAGCAATCAGCCCCAGCATTTT. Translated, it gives CASSYPDPFSNQPQHF.

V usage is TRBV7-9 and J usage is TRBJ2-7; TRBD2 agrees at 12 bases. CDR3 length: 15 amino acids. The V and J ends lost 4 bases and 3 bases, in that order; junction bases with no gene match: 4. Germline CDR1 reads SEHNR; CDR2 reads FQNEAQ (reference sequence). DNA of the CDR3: TGTGCCAGCAGCTCCCCGACTAGCGGGGGCTACGAGCAGTACTTC. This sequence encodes CASSSPTSGGYEQYF.